This T cell receptor beta chain came from a study of neurological immune-mediated disorders. Findings of the study overall: Levels of TCR clonal expansion peaked in HTLV-1-associated myelopathy and reached their lowest in multiple sclerosis, under those of healthy controls.

V lost 4 bases and J lost 4; bases outside the gene matches: 8. CDR1 and CDR2 from the germline V gene are SGHRS and YFSETQ. This CDR3 has 15 residues. Among the participants, healthy controls were blood bank volunteers in Maryland, USA. The study built unsorted libraries from 2 million PBMCs kept at -80 C. This clonotype was counted at least ten times. The antigen remains undetermined. The authors produced cDNA by 5'RACE using 10-nucleotide random UMIs. TCRdb re-derived calls from the 5' RACE reads in MiXCR, one entry per CDR3 protein. The sample includes approximately 40,000 distinct CDR3 sequences, about an eighth of them seen just once.

The V call is TRBV5-1, the J call TRBJ1-5; 7 nucleotides match TRBD1. The sequenced material came from PBMCs. This TCR was recovered from a female donor in good health. CDR3 residues: CASSASGTDNQPQHF. The CDR3 bases are TGCGCCAGCAGCGCCTCCGGGACAGATAATCAGCCCCAGCATTTT.